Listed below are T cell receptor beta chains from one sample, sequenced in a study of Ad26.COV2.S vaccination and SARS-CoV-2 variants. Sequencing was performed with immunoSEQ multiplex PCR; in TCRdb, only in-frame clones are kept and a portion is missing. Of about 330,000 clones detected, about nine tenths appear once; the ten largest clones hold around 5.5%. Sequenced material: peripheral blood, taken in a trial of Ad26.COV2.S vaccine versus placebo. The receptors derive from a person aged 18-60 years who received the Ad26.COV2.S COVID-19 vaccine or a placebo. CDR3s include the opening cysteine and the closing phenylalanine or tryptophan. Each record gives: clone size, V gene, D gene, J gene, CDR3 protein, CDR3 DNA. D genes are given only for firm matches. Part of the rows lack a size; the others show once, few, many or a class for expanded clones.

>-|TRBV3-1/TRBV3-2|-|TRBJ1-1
CASSQDRGGADEAFF
TGTGCCAGCAGCCAAGATCGAGGAGGGGCGGATGAAGCTTTCTTT
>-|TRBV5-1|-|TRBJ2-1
CASRVGGSYNEQFF
TGCGCCAGCAGGGTTGGGGGTTCCTACAATGAGCAGTTCTTC
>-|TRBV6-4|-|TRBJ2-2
CASSDRRMGELFF
TGTGCCAGCAGTGACAGGAGGATGGGGGAGCTGTTTTTT
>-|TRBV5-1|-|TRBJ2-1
CASSLSSYNEQFF
TGCGCCAGCAGCTTGAGCTCCTACAATGAGCAGTTCTTC
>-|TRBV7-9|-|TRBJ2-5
CASSLGSSRETQYF
TGTGCCAGCAGCTTAGGGTCCAGTCGGGAGACCCAGTACTTC
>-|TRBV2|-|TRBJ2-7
CASSVGQSYEQYF
TGTGCCAGCAGTGTTGGACAGAGTTACGAGCAGTACTTC
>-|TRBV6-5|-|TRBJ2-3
CASRSGDTQYF
TGTGCCAGCAGATCCGGAGATACGCAGTATTTT
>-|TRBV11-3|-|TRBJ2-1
CASSLDGGEQFF
TGTGCCAGCAGCTTAGATGGGGGTGAGCAGTTCTTC
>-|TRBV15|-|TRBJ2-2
CATSTEGGTGELFF
TGTGCCACCAGCACCGAGGGGGGCACCGGGGAGCTGTTTTTT
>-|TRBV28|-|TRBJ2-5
CASSLPWETQYF
TGTGCCAGCAGTCTCCCTTGGGAGACCCAGTACTTC
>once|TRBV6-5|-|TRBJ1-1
CASSYTGGGTEAFF
TGTGCCAGCAGTTACACTGGGGGGGGTACTGAAGCTTTCTTT
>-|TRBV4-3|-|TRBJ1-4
CASSQDRGGEKLFF
TGCGCCAGCAGCCAAGATCGTGGTGGGGAAAAACTGTTTTTT
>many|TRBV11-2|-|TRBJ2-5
CASSLDGETQYF
TGTGCCAGCAGCTTAGATGGAGAGACCCAGTACTTC
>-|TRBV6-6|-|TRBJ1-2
CASSLYPQGVVLVFRIHYGYTF
TGTGCCAGCAGTCTTTATCCACAGGGCGTCGTGTTAGTATTTCGCATCCACTATGGCTACACCTTC
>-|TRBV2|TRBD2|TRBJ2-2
CASSEFSGSDGELFF
TGTGCCAGCAGTGAATTTAGCGGGAGTGACGGGGAGCTGTTTTTT
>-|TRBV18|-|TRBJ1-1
CASSPGRVEAFF
TGTGCCAGCTCACCCGGCCGGGTTGAAGCTTTCTTT
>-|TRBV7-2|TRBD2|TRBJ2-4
CASSLSGGGRAKNIQYF
TGTGCCAGCAGCTTAAGCGGGGGGGGACGAGCCAAAAACATTCAGTACTTC
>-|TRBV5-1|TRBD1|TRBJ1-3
CASSADRGGNTIYF
TGCGCCAGCAGCGCAGACAGGGGCGGAAACACCATATATTTT
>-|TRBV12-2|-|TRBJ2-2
CASRLSQEETGELFF
TGTGCAAGTCGCTTGAGTCAGGAAGAGACCGGGGAGCTGTTTTTT
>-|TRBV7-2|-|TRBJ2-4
CASSSPRLAKNIQYF
TGTGCCAGCAGCTCCCCACGGCTAGCCAAAAACATTCAGTACTTC
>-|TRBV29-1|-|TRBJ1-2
CSAGDNSGGYTF
TGCAGCGCAGGGGACAATTCTGGTGGCTACACCTTC
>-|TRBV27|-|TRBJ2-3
CASSWGFSGGTDTQYF
TGTGCCAGCAGTTGGGGCTTCTCGGGGGGCACAGATACGCAGTATTTT